These 29 T cell receptor beta chains were sequenced from one sample in a study of tumor and adjacent non-tumor tissue in lung cancer. Three rounds of nested PCR, following a modified ARM-PCR protocol, produced the TCRbeta library. Each CDR3 protein gets one entry after TCRdb re-called the multiplex PCR reads with MiXCR. In the table there are around 74,000 distinct CDR3 sequences, around 70% of which are singletons. RNA was extracted from bulk tissue without any cell sorting. This non-tumor lung sample came from over 3 cm beyond the tumor edge. Material for sequencing was distant non-tumor lung tissue. These receptor sequences come from a woman aged 45 to 65 with non-small cell lung cancer.

Details on this clonotype: A much larger clone lies a single base off, so this may be a read error. V is TRBV12-3 or TRBV12-4 and J is TRBJ2-2; no reliable D call. The CDR3 runs 12 residues. The CDR3 sequence: CGSNDGIGELFF. CDR3 coding DNA: TGTGGCAGCAACGACGGTATCGGGGAGCTGTTTTTT.

The rearrangement links TRBV18 to TRBJ2-4; D is undetermined. Trimming took 9 bases from V and 9 from J, leaving 18 bases between them. The length of the CDR3 is 13 residues. Germline assignment: CDR1 KGHSH and CDR2 LQKENI. CDR3 nucleotides: TGTGCCAGTATGTACGGAGTGGAAAGCATTCAGTACTTC. Translation gives CASMYGVESIQYF.

This clonotype appeared a single time. Compared with germline, one end of the junction differs, possibly owing to a read error. The V and J genes are TRBV28 and TRBJ2-1; 7 nucleotides match TRBD2. Germline values: CDR1 MDHEN, CDR2 SYDVKM. This CDR3 is built from 16 residues. CDR3 in amino acids: CASTFPGGSSFNEQFF. CDR3 nucleotides: TGTGCCAGCACCTTTCCGGGGGGTAGCTCCTTCAATGAGCAGTTCTTC.

Worth noting for this clonotype: Given the absence of the conserved phenylalanine or tryptophan at the CDR3 end, a read error is likely. This rearrangement joins TRBV20-1 to TRBJ1-5; D may be TRBD1 (6 bases). The CDR3 runs to 14 residues. Trimming took 8 bases from V and 0 from J, leaving 14 bases between them. Germline assignment: CDR1 DFQATT and CDR2 SNEGSKA (reference sequence). The CDR3: CSTQTGISNQPQHY. DNA of the CDR3: TGCAGTACTCAAACAGGGATTAGCAATCAGCCCCAGCATTAT.

Note on this clonotype: The junction shows a germline mismatch at one end, possibly a read error. The chain is built from TRBV20-1 and TRBJ2-3; D is perhaps TRBD2 (7 bases). The CDR3 totals 16 residues. Germline CDR1 reads DFQATT; CDR2 reads SNEGSKA (reference sequence). The CDR3 is CSASRLAGDSTVTQYF. As DNA, the CDR3 is TGCAGTGCTTCCAGACTAGCAGGGGATTCCACAGTTACGCAGTATTTT.

Concerning this clonotype itself: The conserved final phenylalanine or tryptophan is absent from the CDR3, which likely points to a read error. The chain has TRBV6-5 and TRBJ1-3, with 7 bases that match TRBD1. This CDR3 region has 17 residues. Germline-derived CDR1 and CDR2 are MNHEY and SVGAGI. The DNA of the CDR3 is TGTGCCAGCAGTTACTCAGGGGGCCCGAAGTCAGGAAACACTATATATTCT. It yields the protein CASSYSGGPKSGNTIYS.

Comment on this clonotype: With a much larger clone just one base away, this may be a read error. The chain couples TRBV20-1 to TRBJ2-7; 7 bases line up with TRBD1. The CDR3 runs 14 residues. The V gene's germline CDR1 is DFQATT and CDR2 SNEGSKA (reference sequence). V lost 0 bases and J lost 3; bases outside the gene matches: 5. CDR3 region: CSARDVGTDYEQYF. Here the CDR3 DNA reads TGCAGTGCTAGAGATGTAGGGACAGACTACGAGCAGTACTTC.

The V and J genes are TRBV5-1 and TRBJ2-3; D possibly corresponds to TRBD1 (9 bases). This CDR3 is 19 amino acids long. Germline V gene sequence: CDR1 SGHRS, CDR2 YFSETQ. The V and J ends lost 4 bases and 9 bases respectively, with 33 bases between them. The CDR3: CASSTLGGQGTRKIVTQYF. CDR3 nucleotide sequence: TGCGCCAGCAGCACCCTGGGTGGACAGGGGACTAGAAAAATAGTCACGCAGTATTTT. Using reference TRBV5-1 and TRBJ2-3 for the parts outside the CDR3, the full variable domain is KAGVTQTPRYLIKTRGQQVTLSCSPISGHRSVSWYQQTPGQGLQFLFEYFSETQRNKGNFPGRFSGRQFSNSRSEMNVSTLELGDSALYLCASSTLGGQGTRKIVTQYFGPGTRLTVL.

As to this clonotype: A much larger clonotype is one base distant, so this may be a read error. The chain carries TRBV7-6 and TRBJ2-7, with D possibly matching TRBD2 (5 bases). CDR1 and CDR2 (germline): SGHVS, FNYEAQ. V was cut by 5 bases and J by 1 base, with 12 bases left in between. The CDR3 runs to 14 residues. The CDR3 reads CASSKTIGSYEQYF. In DNA, the CDR3 is TGTGCCAGCAGCAAGACTATCGGGTCCTACGAGCAGTACTTC.

For this clonotype: Mismatch with germline at one junction end may stem from a read error. The chain couples TRBV12-3 or TRBV12-4 to TRBJ2-1; weak D call: TRBD1 (6 bases). CDR3 length: 14 amino acids. The CDR3 nucleotides are TGCTCCAGCAGTCCCCGGACAGAGCAGAATGAGCAGTTCTTC. Translated: CSSSPRTEQNEQFF.

With regard to this clonotype: This likely comes from a read error, as the CDR3 has no conserved phenylalanine or tryptophan at its end. This sequence joins TRBV6-1 and TRBJ1-5; D gene ambiguous. The CDR3 runs 15 residues. Germline V gene sequence: CDR1 MNHNS, CDR2 SASEGT. In DNA form, the CDR3 reads TGTGTCAACAGTGAAAGTTTGAGGTTCAATCAGCCCCAGCATTAT. Protein: CVNSESLRFNQPQHY.

This chain joins TRBV6-2 or TRBV6-3 and TRBJ2-7, with a weak D call TRBD2 (5 bases). The CDR3 extends over 17 amino acids. CDR1 and CDR2 (germline): MNHEY, SVGEGT. V lost 0 bases to trimming and J lost 6 bases, with 21 bases between them. Here the CDR3 reads CASSYSRTWMGVAEQYF. The CDR3 bases are TGTGCCAGCAGTTACTCGAGGACTTGGATGGGTGTGGCCGAGCAGTACTTC.

This clonotype was recorded a few times. With a much larger clone just one base away, this may be a read error. This likely comes from a read error, as the CDR3 has no conserved phenylalanine or tryptophan at its end. CDR3 in amino acids: CASRPDGRKSSYNEQFL. The CDR3 region has the DNA TGTGCCAGCAGACCGGACGGACGGAAAAGCTCCTACAATGAGCAGTTCTTA. V is TRBV6-2 or TRBV6-3 and J is TRBJ2-1; no clear D. V lost 6 bases and J lost 0, with 18 bases in between. There are 17 residues in the CDR3. Germline loops: CDR1 MNHEY, CDR2 SVGEGT.

This clonotype came up a few times. A much larger clonotype is one base distant, so this may be a read error. CDR3 protein: CSAAGTGEDGYTF. The DNA of the CDR3 is TGCAGTGCTGCCGGGACAGGGGAGGATGGCTACACCTTC. V usage is TRBV20-1 and J usage is TRBJ1-2; 10 bases agree with TRBD1. The V gene's germline CDR1 is DFQATT and CDR2 SNEGSKA (reference sequence). V shed 5 bases and J 6 bases; nucleotides not matched to a gene: 6. The CDR3 is 13 amino acids.

This clonotype was seen ten or more times. The chain recombines TRBV11-2 with TRBJ2-3; no reliable D call. The V gene's germline CDR1 is SGHAT and CDR2 FQNNGV. Trimming took 3 bases from V and 8 from J, leaving 12 bases between them. CDR3 size: 13 residues. The CDR3 DNA is TGTGCCAGCAGCTTGGAGCCCTCCGGTACGCAGTATTTT. Its protein product is CASSLEPSGTQYF.

In the case of this clonotype: Relative to the germline gene, one junction end is altered; a read error may explain this. The V gene is TRBV6-1, the J gene TRBJ2-7; tentative D call: TRBD2 (5 bases). Germline assignment: CDR1 MNHNS and CDR2 SASEGT. The CDR3 runs to 14 residues. The CDR3: CPSSEEGAFYEQYF. In DNA, the CDR3 is TGTCCCAGCAGTGAAGAGGGAGCCTTCTACGAGCAGTACTTC.

Regarding this clonotype: A read error is possible here, since a much larger clone lies one base away. The rearrangement joins TRBV7-9 to TRBJ1-2; 7 bases fit TRBD1. Germline-derived CDR1 and CDR2 are SEHNR and FQNEAQ (reference sequence). This CDR3 contains 13 residues. The CDR3 nucleotides read TGTACCAGCAGCCTCACTACAGGGGAAGGCTACACCTTC. Amino acid sequence: CTSSLTTGEGYTF.

A single count supports this clonotype. The junction does not match germline at one end; this may be a read error. The rearrangement links TRBV11-1 to TRBJ2-3; D possibly corresponds to TRBD2 (6 bases). Germline V gives CDR1 SGHAT, CDR2 FQDESV (reference sequence). This CDR3 is 14 amino acids long. The CDR3 protein is CVSSLASGTDTQYF. The CDR3 DNA sequence: TGTGTCAGCAGCTTAGCAAGCGGGACAGATACGCAGTATTTT.

This clonotype is medium-sized in the sample. The junction departs from germline at one end; a sequencing error may be responsible. V usage is TRBV29-1 and J usage is TRBJ2-4, with 14 nucleotides matching TRBD2. Germline CDR1 is SQVTM and CDR2 is ANQGSEA. The CDR3 contains 18 residues. CDR3 sequence: CSVEGGLAGESSGNIQYF. DNA of the CDR3: TGCAGCGTAGAAGGGGGACTAGCGGGAGAATCCTCGGGAAACATTCAGTACTTC.

This clonotype turned up a few times. The junction differs from germline at one of its ends, possibly a read error. The chain is built from TRBV4-2 and TRBJ2-6; D gene unclear. The CDR3 loop spans 15 amino acids. Per the germline V gene, CDR1 is LGHNA and CDR2 is YNFKEQ. The CDR3 protein is CANSQPSSEANVLTF. CDR3 coding DNA: TGTGCCAACAGCCAGCCGAGCTCTGAGGCCAACGTCCTGACTTTC.

For this clonotype: The junction departs from the called germline gene at one end, perhaps through a read error. V and J are TRBV4-1 and TRBJ1-1; D unclear. Germline CDR1 reads MGHRA; CDR2 reads YSYEKL. This CDR3 has 16 residues. The CDR3 is CASSQDLYRVGTDAFF. CDR3 bases: TGCGCCAGCAGCCAAGATCTCTACAGAGTCGGCACTGATGCTTTCTTC.

In this sample, this clonotype turned up once. Sequence at one end of the junction differs from germline and may be a read error. This sequence joins TRBV6-6 and TRBJ2-6; D possibly corresponds to TRBD1 (6 bases). CDR1 is MNHNY and CDR2 is SVGAGI in the germline V gene (reference sequence). The CDR3 is 15 amino acids. In DNA, the CDR3 is TGTGCCTGCAGTCCTACAGGGACCGGTGCCAACGTCCTGACTTTC. It codes for CACSPTGTGANVLTF.

A remark on this clonotype: A much larger clone lies one base from this, so it may be a read error. The chain carries TRBV29-1 and TRBJ2-7; D is perhaps TRBD2 (5 bases). This CDR3 comprises 14 residues. The germline V gene encodes CDR1 SQVTM and CDR2 ANQGSEA. Trimming took 4 bases from V and 5 from J, leaving 18 bases between them. This chain's CDR3 is CSVGWLERANEQYF. The CDR3 coding sequence is TGCAGCGTTGGGTGGTTGGAGAGGGCTAACGAGCAGTACTTC.

This clonotype has ten or more counts. This sequence joins TRBV28 and TRBJ2-3; 7 bases are a match to TRBD1. The germline gives CDR1 MDHEN, CDR2 SYDVKM. The CDR3 has 17 amino acids. V lost 4 bases and J lost 4; bases outside the gene matches: 14. CDR3: CASSSQTRGFVADTQYF. The CDR3 DNA follows: TGTGCCAGCAGTTCGCAAACCAGGGGGTTCGTCGCAGATACGCAGTATTTT.

A remark on this clonotype: At one end the junction does not follow the germline gene, possibly because of a read error. This chain links TRBV6-1 with TRBJ2-1; TRBD1 matches 11 bases. From germline, CDR1 is MNHNS and CDR2 SASEGT. CDR3 size: 16 residues. DNA of the CDR3: TGTGCCAGCAGTGCATACGGGACAGGGGGACGCAATGAACAGTTCTTC. As protein: CASSAYGTGGRNEQFF.

About this clonotype itself: Given a much more abundant clone one base away, this may be a read error. V gene TRBV6-2 or TRBV6-3 combines with J gene TRBJ2-3, with a tentative D call TRBD2 (7 bases). Looked up from germline, CDR1 is MNHEY and CDR2 is SVGEGT. The CDR3 extends over 15 amino acids. This chain's CDR3 is CASRSPGGHTDAQYF. Written as DNA, the CDR3 is TGTGCCAGCAGGAGCCCGGGGGGCCACACAGATGCGCAGTATTTT.

About this clonotype: An end of the junction does not agree with germline; a read error may underlie this. This chain connects TRBV10-3 to TRBJ1-1, with D perhaps TRBD1 (5 bases). Per germline, CDR1 ENHRY and CDR2 SYGVKD. CDR3 length equals 14 residues. DNA for the CDR3: TGTGCCATCGGTCTACCAGGGATGAACACTAAAGCTTTCTTT. Amino acids: CAIGLPGMNTKAFF.

With regard to this clonotype: This may stem from a read error, because a much larger clone lies one nucleotide away. The chain is built from TRBV20-1 and TRBJ1-4; D not certain. This CDR3 is built from 14 residues. CDR1 is DFQATT, CDR2 SNEGSKA, per germline (reference sequence). V was pared by 2 bases and J by 0 bases, with 7 bases between. The CDR3 loop is CSARKQTTNEKLFF. The CDR3 coding sequence is TGCAGTGCTAGAAAGCAAACAACTAATGAAAAACTGTTTTTT.

With regard to this clonotype: A much larger clone sits a single nucleotide away, making a read error possible. This sequence joins TRBV4-1 and TRBJ2-7, with D possibly TRBD1 on 5 matching bases. The CDR3 consists of 14 residues. The germline gives CDR1 MGHRA, CDR2 YSYEKL. Trimming shortened V by 2 bases and J by 3 bases, and 11 bases separated the two germline ends. CDR3 region: CASSQNITGYEQYF. For the CDR3, the DNA is TGCGCCAGCAGCCAAAATATAACAGGCTACGAGCAGTACTTC.